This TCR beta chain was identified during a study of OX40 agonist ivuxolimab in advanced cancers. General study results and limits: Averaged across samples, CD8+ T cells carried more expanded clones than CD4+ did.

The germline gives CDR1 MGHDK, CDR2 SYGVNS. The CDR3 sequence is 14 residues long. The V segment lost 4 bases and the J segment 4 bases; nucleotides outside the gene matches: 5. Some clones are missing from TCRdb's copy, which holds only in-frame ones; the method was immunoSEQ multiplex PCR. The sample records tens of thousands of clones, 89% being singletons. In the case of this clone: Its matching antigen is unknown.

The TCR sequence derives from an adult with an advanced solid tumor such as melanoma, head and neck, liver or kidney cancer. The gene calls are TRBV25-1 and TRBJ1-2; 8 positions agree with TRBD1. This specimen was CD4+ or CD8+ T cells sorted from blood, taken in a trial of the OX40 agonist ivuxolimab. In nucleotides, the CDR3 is TGTGCCAGCAGTGGACAGGGGCCCTCCTATGGCTACACCTTC. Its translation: CASSGQGPSYGYTF.